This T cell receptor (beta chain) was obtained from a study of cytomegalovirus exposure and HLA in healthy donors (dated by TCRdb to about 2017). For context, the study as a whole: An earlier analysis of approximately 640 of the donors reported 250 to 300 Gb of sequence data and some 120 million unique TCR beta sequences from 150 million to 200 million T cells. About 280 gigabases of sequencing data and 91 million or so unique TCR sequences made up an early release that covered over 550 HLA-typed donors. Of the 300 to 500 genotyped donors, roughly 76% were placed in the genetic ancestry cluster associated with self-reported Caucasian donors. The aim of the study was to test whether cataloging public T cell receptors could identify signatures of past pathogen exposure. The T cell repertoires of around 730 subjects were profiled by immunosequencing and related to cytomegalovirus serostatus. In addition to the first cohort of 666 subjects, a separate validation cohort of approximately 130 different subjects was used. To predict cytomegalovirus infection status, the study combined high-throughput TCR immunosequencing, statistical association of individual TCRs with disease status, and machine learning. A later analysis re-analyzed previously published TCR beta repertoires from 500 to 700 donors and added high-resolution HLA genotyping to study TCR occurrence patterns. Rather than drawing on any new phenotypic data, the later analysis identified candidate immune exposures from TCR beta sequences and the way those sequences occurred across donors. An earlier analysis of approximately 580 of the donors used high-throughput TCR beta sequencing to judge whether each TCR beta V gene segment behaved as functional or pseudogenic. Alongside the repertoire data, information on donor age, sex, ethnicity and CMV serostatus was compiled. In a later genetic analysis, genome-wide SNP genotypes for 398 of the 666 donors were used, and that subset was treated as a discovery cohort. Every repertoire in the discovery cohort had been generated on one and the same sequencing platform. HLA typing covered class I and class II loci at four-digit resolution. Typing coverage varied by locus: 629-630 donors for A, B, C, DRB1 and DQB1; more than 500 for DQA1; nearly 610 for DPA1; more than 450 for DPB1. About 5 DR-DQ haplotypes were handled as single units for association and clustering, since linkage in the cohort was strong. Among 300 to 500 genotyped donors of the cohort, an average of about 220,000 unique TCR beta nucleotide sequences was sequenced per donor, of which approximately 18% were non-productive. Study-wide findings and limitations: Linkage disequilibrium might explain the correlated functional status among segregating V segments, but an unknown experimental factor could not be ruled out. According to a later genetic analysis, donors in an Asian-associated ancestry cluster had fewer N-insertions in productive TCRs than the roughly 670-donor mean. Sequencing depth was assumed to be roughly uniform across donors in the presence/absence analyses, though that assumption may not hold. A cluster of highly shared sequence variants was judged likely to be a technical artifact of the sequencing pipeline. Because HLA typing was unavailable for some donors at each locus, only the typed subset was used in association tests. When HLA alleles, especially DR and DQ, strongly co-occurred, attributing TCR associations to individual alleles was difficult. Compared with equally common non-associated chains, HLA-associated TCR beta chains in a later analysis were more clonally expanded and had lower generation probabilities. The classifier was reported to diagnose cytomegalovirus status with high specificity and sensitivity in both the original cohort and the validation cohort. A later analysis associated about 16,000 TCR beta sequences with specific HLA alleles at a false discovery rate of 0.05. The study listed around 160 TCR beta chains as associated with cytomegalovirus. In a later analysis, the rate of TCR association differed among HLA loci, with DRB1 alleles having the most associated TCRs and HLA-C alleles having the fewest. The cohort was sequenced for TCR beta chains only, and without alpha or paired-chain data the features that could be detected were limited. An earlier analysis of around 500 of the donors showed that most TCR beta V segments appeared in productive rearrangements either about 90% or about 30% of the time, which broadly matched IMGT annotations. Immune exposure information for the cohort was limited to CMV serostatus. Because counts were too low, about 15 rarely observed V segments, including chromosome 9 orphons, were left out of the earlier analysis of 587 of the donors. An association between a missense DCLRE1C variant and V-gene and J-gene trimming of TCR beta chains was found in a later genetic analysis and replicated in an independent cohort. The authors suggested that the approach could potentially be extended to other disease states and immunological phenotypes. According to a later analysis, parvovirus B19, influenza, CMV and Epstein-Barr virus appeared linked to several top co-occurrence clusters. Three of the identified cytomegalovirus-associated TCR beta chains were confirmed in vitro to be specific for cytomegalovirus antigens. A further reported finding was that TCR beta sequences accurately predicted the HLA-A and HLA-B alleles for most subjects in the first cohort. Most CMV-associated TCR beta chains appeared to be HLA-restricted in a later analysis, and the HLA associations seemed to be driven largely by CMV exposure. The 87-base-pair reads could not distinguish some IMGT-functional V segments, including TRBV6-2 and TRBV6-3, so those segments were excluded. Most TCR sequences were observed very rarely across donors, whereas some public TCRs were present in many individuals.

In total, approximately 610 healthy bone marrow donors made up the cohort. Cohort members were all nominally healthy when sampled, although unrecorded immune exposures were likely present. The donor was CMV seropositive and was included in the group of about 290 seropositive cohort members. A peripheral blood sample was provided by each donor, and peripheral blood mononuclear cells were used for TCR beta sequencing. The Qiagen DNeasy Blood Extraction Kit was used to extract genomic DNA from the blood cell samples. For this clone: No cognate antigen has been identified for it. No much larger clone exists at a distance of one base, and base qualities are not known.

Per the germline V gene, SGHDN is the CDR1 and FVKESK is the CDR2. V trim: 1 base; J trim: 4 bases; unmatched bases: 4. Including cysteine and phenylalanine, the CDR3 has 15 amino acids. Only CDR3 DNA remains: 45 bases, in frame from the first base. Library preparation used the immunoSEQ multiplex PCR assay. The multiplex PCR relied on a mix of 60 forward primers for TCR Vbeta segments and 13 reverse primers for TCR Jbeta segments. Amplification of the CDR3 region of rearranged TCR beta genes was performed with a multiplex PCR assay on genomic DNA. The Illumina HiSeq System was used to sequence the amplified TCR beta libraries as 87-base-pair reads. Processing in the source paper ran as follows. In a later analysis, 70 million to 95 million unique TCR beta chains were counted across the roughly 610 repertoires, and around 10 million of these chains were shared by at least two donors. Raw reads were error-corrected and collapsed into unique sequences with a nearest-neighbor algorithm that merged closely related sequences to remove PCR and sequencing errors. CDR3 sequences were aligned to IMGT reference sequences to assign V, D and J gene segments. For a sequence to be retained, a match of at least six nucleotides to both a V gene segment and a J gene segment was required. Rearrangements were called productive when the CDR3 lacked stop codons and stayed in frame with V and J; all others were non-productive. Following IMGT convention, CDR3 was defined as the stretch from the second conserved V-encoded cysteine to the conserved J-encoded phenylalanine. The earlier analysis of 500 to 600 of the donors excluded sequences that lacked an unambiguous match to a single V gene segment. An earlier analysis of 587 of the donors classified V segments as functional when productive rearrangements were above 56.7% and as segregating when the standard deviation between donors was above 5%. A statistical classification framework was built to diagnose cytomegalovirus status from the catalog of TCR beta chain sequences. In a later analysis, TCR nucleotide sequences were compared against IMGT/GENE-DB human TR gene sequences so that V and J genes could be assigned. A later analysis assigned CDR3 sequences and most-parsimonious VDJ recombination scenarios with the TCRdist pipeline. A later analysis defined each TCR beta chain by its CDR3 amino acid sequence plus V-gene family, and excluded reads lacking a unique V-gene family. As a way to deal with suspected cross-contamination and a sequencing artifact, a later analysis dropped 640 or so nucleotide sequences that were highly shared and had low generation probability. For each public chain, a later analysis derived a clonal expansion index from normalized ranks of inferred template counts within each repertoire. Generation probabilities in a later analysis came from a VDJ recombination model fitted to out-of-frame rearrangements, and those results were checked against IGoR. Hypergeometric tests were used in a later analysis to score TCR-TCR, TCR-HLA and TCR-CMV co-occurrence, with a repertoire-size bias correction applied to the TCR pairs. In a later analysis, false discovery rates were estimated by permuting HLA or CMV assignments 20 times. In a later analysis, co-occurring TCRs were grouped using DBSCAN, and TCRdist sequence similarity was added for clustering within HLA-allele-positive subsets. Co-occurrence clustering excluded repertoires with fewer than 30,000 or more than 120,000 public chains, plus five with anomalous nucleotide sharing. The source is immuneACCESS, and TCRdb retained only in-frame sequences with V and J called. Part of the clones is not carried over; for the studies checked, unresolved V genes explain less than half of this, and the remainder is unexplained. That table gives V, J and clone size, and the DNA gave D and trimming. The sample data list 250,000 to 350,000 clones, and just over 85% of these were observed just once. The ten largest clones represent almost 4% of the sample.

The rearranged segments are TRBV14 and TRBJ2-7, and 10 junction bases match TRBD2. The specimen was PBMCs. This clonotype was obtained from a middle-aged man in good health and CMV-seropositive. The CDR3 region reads CASSQVGTSVYEQYF. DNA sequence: TGTGCCAGCAGCCAAGTCGGGACTAGCGTTTACGAGCAGTACTTC.